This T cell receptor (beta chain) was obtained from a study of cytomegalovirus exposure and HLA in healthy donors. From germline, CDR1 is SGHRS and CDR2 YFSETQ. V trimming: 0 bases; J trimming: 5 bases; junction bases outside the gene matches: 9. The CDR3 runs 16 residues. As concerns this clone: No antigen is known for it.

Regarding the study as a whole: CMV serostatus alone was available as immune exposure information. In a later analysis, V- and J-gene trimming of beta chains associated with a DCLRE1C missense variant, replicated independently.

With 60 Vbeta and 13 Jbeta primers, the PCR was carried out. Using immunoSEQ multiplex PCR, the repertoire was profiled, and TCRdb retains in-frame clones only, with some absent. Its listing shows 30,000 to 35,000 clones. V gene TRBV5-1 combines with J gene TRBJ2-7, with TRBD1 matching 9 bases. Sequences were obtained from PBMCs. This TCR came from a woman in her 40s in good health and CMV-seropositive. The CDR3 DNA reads TGCGCCAGCAGCTTGGCCAATACTCGGACAGGGGACGAGCAGTACTTC. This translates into CASSLANTRTGDEQYF.